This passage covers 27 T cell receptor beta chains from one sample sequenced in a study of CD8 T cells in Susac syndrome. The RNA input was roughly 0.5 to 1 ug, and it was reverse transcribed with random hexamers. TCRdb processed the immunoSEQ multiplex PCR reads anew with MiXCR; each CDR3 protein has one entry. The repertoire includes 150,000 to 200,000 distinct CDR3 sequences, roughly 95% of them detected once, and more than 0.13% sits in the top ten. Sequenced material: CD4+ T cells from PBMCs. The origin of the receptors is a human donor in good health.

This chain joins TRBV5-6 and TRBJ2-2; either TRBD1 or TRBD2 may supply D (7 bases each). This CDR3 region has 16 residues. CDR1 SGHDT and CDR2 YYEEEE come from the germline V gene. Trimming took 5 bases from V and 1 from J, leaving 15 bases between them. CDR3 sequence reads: CASRQGGRKNTGELFF. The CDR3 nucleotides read TGTGCCAGCAGGCAGGGGGGGAGGAAGAACACCGGGGAGCTGTTTTTT.

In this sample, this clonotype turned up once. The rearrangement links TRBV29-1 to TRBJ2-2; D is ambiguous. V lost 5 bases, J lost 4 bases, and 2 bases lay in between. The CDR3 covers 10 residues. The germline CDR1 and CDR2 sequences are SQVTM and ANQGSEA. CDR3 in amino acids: CSVLTGELFF. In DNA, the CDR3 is TGCAGCGTTCTCACCGGGGAGCTGTTTTTT.

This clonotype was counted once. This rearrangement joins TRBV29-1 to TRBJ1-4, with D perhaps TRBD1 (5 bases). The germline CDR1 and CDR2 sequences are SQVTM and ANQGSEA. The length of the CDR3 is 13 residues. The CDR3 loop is CAVPGVFQEKLFF. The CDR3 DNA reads TGCGCCGTTCCGGGGGTTTTTCAGGAAAAACTGTTTTTT.

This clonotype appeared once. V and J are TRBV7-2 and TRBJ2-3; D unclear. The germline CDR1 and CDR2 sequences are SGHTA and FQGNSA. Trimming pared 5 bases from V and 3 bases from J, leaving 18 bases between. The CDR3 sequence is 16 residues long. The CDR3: CASSLTAAILTDTQYF. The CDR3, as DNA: TGTGCCAGCAGCCTCACCGCGGCCATATTAACAGATACGCAGTATTTT.

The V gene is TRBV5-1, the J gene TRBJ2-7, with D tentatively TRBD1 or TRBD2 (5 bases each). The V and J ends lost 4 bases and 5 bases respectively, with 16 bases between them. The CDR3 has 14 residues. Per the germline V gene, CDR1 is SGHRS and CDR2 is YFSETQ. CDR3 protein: CASSPSRDVNEQYF. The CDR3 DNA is TGCGCCAGCAGCCCCTCCCGGGACGTTAACGAGCAGTACTTC.

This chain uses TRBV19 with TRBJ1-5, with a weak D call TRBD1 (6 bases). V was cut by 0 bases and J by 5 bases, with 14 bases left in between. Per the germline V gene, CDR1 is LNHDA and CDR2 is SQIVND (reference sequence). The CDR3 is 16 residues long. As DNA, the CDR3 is TGTGCCAGTAGTATAGACACAGGGAGGGTAGATCAGCCCCAGCATTTT. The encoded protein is CASSIDTGRVDQPQHF.

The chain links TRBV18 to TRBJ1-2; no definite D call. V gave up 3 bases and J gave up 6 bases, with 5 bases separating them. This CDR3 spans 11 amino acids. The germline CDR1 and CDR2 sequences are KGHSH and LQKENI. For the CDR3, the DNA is TGTGCCAGCTCACCGCAAAATGGCTACACCTTC. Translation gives CASSPQNGYTF.

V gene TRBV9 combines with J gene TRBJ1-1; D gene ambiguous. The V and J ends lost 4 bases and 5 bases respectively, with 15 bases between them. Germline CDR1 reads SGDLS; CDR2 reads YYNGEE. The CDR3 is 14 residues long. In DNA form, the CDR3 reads TGTGCCAGCAGCCTTGATCCGGGAAGGACTGAAGCTTTCTTT. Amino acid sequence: CASSLDPGRTEAFF.

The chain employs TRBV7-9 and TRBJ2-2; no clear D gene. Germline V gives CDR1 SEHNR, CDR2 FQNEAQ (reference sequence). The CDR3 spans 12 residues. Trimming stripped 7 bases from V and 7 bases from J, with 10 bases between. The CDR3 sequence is CASTHDRGELFF. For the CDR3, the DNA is TGTGCCAGCACCCACGATCGCGGGGAGCTGTTTTTT.

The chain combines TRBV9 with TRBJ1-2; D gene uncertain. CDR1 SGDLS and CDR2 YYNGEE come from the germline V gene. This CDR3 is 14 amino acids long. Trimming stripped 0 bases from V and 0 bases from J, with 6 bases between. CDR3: CASSVVGSNYGYTF. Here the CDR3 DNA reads TGTGCCAGCAGCGTAGTCGGGTCTAACTATGGCTACACCTTC. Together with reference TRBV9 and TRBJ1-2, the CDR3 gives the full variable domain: DSGVTQTPKHLITATGQRVTLRCSPRSGDLSVYWYQQSLDQGLQFLIQYYNGEERAKGNILERFSAQQFPDLHSELNLSSLELGDSALYFCASSVVGSNYGYTFGSGTRLTVV.

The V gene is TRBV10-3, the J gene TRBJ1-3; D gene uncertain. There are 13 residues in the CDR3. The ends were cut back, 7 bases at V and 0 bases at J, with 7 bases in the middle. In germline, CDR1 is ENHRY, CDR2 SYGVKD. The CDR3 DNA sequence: TGTGCCATCATGGACCGCTCTGGAAACACCATATATTTT. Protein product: CAIMDRSGNTIYF.

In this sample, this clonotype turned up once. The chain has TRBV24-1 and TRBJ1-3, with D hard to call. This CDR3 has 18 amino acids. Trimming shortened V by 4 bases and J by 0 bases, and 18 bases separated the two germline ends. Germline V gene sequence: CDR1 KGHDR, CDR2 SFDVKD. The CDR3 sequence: CATSDTSLPQCSGNTIYF. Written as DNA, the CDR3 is TGTGCCACCAGTGACACCTCTTTACCTCAATGCTCTGGAAACACCATATATTTT.

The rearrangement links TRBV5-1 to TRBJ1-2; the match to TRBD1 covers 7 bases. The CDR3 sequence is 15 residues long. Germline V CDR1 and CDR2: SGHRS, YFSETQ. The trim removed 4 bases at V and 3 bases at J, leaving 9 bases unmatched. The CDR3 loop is CASSRSFDRDYGYTF. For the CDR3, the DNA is TGCGCCAGCAGCCGAAGTTTCGACAGGGACTATGGCTACACCTTC.

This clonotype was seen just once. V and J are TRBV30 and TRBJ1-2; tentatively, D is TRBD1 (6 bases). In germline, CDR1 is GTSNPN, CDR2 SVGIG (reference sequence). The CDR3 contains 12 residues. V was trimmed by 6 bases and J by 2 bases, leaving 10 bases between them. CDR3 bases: TGTGCCTGCAGCGGGGGCAACTATGGCTACACCTTC. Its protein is CACSGGNYGYTF.

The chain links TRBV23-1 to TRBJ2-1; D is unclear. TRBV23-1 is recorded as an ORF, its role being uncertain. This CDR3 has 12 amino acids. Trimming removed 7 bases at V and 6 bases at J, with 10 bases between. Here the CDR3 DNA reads TGCGCCAGCACGTCGATGAGCAATGAGCAGTTCTTC. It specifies CASTSMSNEQFF.

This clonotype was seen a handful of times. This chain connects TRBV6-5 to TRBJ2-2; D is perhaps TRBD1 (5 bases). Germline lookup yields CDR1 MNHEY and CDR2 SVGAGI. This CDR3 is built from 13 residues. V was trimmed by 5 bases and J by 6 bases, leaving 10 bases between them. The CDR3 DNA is TGTGCCAGCAGTCTACAGGTTTCCGGGGAGCTGTTTTTT. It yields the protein CASSLQVSGELFF.

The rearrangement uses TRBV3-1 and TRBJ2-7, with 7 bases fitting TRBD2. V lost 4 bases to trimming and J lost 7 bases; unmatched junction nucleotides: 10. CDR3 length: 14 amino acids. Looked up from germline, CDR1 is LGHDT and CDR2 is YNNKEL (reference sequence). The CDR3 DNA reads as TGTGCCAGCAGCCTCAAGACTAGCCTTTATGAGCAGTACTTC. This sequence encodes CASSLKTSLYEQYF.

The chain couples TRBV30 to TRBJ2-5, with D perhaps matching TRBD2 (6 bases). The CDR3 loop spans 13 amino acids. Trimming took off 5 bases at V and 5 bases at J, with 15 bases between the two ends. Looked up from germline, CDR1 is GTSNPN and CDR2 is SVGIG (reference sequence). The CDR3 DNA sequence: TGTGCCTGGGAACTTGGCGGGGTTGAGACCCAGTACTTC. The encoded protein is CAWELGGVETQYF.

CDR3 sequence reads: CASSLGGTSGGTDTQYF. The CDR3, as DNA: TGTGCCAGCAGCTTAGGGGGGACTAGCGGGGGGACAGATACGCAGTATTTT. The V call is TRBV7-2, the J call TRBJ2-3, with TRBD2 matching over 15 bases. V shed 1 base and J 3 bases; nucleotides not matched to a gene: 2. In germline, CDR1 is SGHTA, CDR2 FQGNSA. The CDR3 length is 17 residues.

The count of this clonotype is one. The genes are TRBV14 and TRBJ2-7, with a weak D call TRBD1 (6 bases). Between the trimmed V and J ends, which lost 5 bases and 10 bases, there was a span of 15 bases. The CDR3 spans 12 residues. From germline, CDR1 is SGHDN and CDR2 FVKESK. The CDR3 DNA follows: TGTGCCAGCAGCTTCGACAGGATCCCCCAGTACTTC. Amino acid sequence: CASSFDRIPQYF.

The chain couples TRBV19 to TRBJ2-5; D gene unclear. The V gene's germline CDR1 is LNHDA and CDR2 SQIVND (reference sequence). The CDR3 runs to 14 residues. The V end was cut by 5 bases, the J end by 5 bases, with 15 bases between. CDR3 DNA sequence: TGTGCCAGTAGTTCGGGCCAAGCCTGGGAGACCCAGTACTTC. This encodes CASSSGQAWETQYF.

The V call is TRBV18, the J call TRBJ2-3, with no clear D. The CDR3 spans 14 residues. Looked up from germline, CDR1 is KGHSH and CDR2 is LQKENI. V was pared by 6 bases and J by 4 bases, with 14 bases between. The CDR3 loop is CASSPSPAPDTQYF. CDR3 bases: TGTGCCAGCTCGCCATCCCCGGCACCAGATACGCAGTATTTT.

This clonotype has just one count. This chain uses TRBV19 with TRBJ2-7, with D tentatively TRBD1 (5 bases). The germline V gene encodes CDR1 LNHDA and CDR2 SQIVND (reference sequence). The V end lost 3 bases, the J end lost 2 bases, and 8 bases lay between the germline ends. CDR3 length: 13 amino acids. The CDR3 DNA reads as TGTGCCAGTAGTATGGCACAGGCCTACGAGCAGTACTTC. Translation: CASSMAQAYEQYF. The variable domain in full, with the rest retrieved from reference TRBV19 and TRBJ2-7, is DGGITQSPKYLFRKEGQNVTLSCEQNLNHDAMYWYRQDPGQGLRLIYYSQIVNDFQKGDIAEGYSVSREKKESFPLTVTSAQKNPTAFYLCASSMAQAYEQYFGPGTRLTVT.

CDR3 sequence reads: CASSQEDNANYGYTF. In DNA form, the CDR3 reads TGTGCCAGCAGCCAAGAGGACAACGCCAACTATGGCTACACCTTC. This chain connects TRBV4-2 to TRBJ1-2; a possible D gene is TRBD1 (5 bases). Germline CDR1 reads LGHNA; CDR2 reads YNFKEQ. The V gene lost 0 bases and the J gene lost 2 bases, with 10 bases spanning the gap. CDR3 size: 15 residues.

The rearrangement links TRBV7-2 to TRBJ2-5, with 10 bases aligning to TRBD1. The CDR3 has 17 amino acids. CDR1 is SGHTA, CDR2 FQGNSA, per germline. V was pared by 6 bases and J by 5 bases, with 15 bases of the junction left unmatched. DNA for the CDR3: TGTGCCAGCAGGCCTGCGGACAGGGGGACACGTTTTGAGACCCAGTACTTC. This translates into CASRPADRGTRFETQYF.

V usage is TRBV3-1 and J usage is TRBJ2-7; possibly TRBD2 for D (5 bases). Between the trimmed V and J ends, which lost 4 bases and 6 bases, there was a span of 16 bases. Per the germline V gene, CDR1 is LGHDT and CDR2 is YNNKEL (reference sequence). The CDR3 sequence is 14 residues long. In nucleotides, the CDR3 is TGTGCCAGCAGCCCGGGGTCCATACCGGGCGAGCAGTACTTC. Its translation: CASSPGSIPGEQYF.

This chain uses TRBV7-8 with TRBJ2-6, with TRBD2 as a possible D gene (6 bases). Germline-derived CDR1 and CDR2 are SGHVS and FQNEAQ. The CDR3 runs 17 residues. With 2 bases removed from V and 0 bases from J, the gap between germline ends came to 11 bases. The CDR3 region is CASSLNGGTSGANVLTF. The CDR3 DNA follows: TGTGCCAGCAGCTTAAACGGGGGTACCTCTGGGGCCAACGTCCTGACTTTC. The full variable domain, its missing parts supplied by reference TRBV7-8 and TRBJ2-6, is GAGVSQSPRYKVAKRGQDVALRCDPISGHVSLFWYQQALGQGPEFLTYFQNEAQLDKSGLPSDRFFAERPEGSVSTLKIQRTQQEDSAVYLCASSLNGGTSGANVLTFGAGSRLTVL.